This T cell receptor beta chain is from a study of shared clonotypes between healthy human individuals. The table came from immunoSEQ multiplex PCR; TCRdb's copy has only in-frame clones and leaves some out. The repertoire consists of some 500,000 clones, with 79% occurring once and the leading ten covering about 12%. The TCR sequence derives from a woman aged 40 to 50 in good health. Some clones in this sample may be carry-over from other donors' samples. Source material: PBMCs.

CDR3 protein: CASSPGLAGDEQYF. In DNA form, the CDR3 reads TGTGCCAGCAGCCCGGGTCTAGCGGGAGACGAGCAGTACTTC. The rearrangement joins TRBV12-1 to TRBJ2-7; the D call of TRBD2 is as the table states it, not checked on the DNA. TRBV12-1 is designated a pseudogene. This CDR3 region has 14 residues.